This TCR beta chain was observed in a study of T-cell memory formation after mild COVID-19. MiXCR, run by TCRdb on the 5' RACE reads, gives a single entry per CDR3 protein. The data hold hundreds of thousands of distinct CDR3 sequences, with under 20% observed a single time. The CDR3 length is 11 residues. V lost 8 bases to trimming and J lost 3 bases, with 8 bases between them. The germline V gene encodes CDR1 SGHDT and CDR2 YYEEEE. In this sample, this clonotype turned up a few times. The rearrangement uses TRBV5-6 and TRBJ1-1, with D perhaps matching TRBD1 (5 bases). The sequenced sample was PBMCs or a T cell subset sorted from them (not recorded which). This sequence was found in an adult woman who had mild COVID-19 (a few samples of this study predate the infection). Cell type and time point are not known. The CDR3 reads CARPGDTEAFF. Written as DNA, the CDR3 is TGTGCCAGGCCGGGGGACACTGAAGCTTTCTTT.